The 15 T cell receptor beta chains listed next were all sequenced from one sample in a study of CD8+ T cells in alopecia areata. The authors extracted RNA and reverse transcribed it into cDNA as the sequencing template. Profiled with immunoSEQ multiplex PCR; TCRdb holds only in-frame clones, not every one. Found here are around 210,000 clones, approximately 60% of them singletons; the top ten hold roughly 5.3%. Sample: CD8+ T cells sorted from blood. The receptors originated from a human donor in good health.

V and J are TRBV4-1 and TRBJ1-1; no clear D. V lost 0 bases and J 6 bases, leaving 8 bases between the germline ends. CDR1 is MGHRA and CDR2 is YSYEKL in the germline V gene. CDR3 length: 13 residues. The CDR3 spells CASSQDTGSEAFF. CDR3 coding DNA: TGCGCCAGCAGCCAAGATACGGGTTCTGAAGCTTTCTTT.

This chain connects TRBV7-9 to TRBJ2-7; D may be TRBD1 (5 bases). The CDR3 is 16 residues long. Trimming took off 0 bases at V and 4 bases at J, with 16 bases between the two ends. Per the germline V gene, CDR1 is SEHNR and CDR2 is FQNEAQ (reference sequence). The CDR3 region is CASSLAGSAQAYEQYF. CDR3 nucleotide sequence: TGTGCCAGCAGCTTAGCAGGGTCCGCACAGGCGTACGAGCAGTACTTC.

CDR3 nucleotides: TGTGCCAGCAGTACTCTCCCGGACAGGGGATTCTATGGCTACACCTTC. Translating it yields CASSTLPDRGFYGYTF. The chain is built from TRBV6-6 and TRBJ1-2; TRBD1 matches at 9 bases. The germline gives CDR1 MNHNY, CDR2 SVGAGI (reference sequence). The J segment lost 4 bases and the V segment lost 5 bases, leaving 11 bases of the junction unmatched. The CDR3 loop spans 16 amino acids.

The chain's CDR3 is CASSLEGGIRETQYF. The CDR3 DNA sequence: TGTGCCAGCAGCTTAGAGGGGGGAATCAGGGAGACCCAGTACTTC. This rearrangement joins TRBV7-7 to TRBJ2-5, with D tentatively TRBD1 or TRBD2 (6 bases each). The CDR3 runs 15 residues. CDR1 and CDR2 from the germline V gene are SSHAT and FNYEAQ (reference sequence). Deletions cut 1 base from V and 5 bases from J, with 14 bases between.

This chain connects TRBV27 to TRBJ1-1, with a tentative D call TRBD1 (5 bases). The ends were cut back, 6 bases at V and 3 bases at J, with 11 bases in the middle. This CDR3 spans 13 amino acids. Germline CDR1 is MNHEY and CDR2 is SMNVEV (reference sequence). The DNA of the CDR3 is TGTGCCAGCAGCTTCAGGGCGGACACTGAAGCTTTCTTT. As protein: CASSFRADTEAFF.

V is TRBV23-1 and J is TRBJ1-6, with D perhaps TRBD1 (6 bases). TRBV23-1 carries the ORF label, with uncertain function. The CDR3 loop spans 21 amino acids. V dropped 0 bases and J dropped 0 bases, with 21 bases sitting between them. CDR3 nucleotides: TGCGCCAGCAGTCAATCGGCGGGGGCCCTTCATTTTAGCTCCTATAATTCACCCCTCCACTTT. This sequence encodes CASSQSAGALHFSSYNSPLHF.

In its sample, this clone was seen a few times. The J gene is TRBJ2-1, the V gene TRBV29-1, with D tentatively TRBD2 (6 bases). This CDR3 has 17 residues. The germline V gene encodes CDR1 SQVTM and CDR2 ANQGSEA. The CDR3 loop is CNLLQGLLEGSYNEQFF. For the CDR3, the DNA is TGCAACCTCCTCCAGGGACTTCTCGAGGGCTCCTACAATGAGCAGTTCTTC.

Only a few counts were recorded for this clone. The V and J genes are TRBV29-1 and TRBJ2-1; 7 bases are a match to TRBD1. This CDR3 has 14 residues. Germline V CDR1 and CDR2: SQVTM, ANQGSEA. V trimming: 3 bases; J trimming: 4 bases; junction bases outside the gene matches: 6. This CDR3 reads CSVDPGQTYNEQFF. The CDR3 DNA follows: TGCAGCGTTGATCCGGGACAGACTTACAATGAGCAGTTCTTC.

In its sample, this clone was seen a few times. The V gene is TRBV5-6, the J gene TRBJ1-1; D not resolved. Germline V gene lookup returns CDR1 SGHDT and CDR2 YYEEEE. The CDR3 spans 12 residues. Trimming stripped 2 bases from V and 8 bases from J, with 10 bases between. In nucleotides, the CDR3 is TGTGCCAGCAGCTTTGGCCCCGGGGAAGCTTTCTTT. Its protein is CASSFGPGEAFF.

V gene TRBV7-9 combines with J gene TRBJ2-3; a possible D gene is TRBD2 (7 bases). Between the trimmed V and J ends, which lost 3 bases and 5 bases, there was a span of 12 bases. Germline V gene lookup returns CDR1 SEHNR and CDR2 FQNEAQ (reference sequence). The CDR3 runs to 14 residues. The CDR3 sequence is CASSLGGTQDTQYF. CDR3 in DNA: TGTGCCAGCAGCTTGGGAGGGACACAAGATACGCAGTATTTT.

This chain joins TRBV4-1 and TRBJ2-1; the D call may be TRBD1 or TRBD2 (6 bases each). Germline lookup yields CDR1 MGHRA and CDR2 YSYEKL. The CDR3 totals 16 residues. V gave up 2 bases and J gave up 2 bases, with 13 bases separating them. CDR3 in amino acids: CASSQQGRSAYNEQFF. The CDR3 region has the DNA TGCGCCAGCAGCCAACAGGGGAGGTCGGCCTACAATGAGCAGTTCTTC.

This clone showed up just a few times. The genes are TRBV4-1 and TRBJ1-3; 8 bases map to TRBD1. This CDR3 region has 15 residues. V gave up 1 base and J gave up 3 bases; unmatched junction bases: 2. Per the germline V gene, CDR1 is MGHRA and CDR2 is YSYEKL. CDR3 in amino acids: CASSQVDRVGNTIYF. The DNA for the CDR3 is TGCGCCAGCAGCCAAGTGGACAGGGTTGGAAACACCATATATTTT.

This chain uses TRBV4-1 with TRBJ1-4; D is perhaps TRBD1 (5 bases). CDR1 and CDR2 (germline): MGHRA, YSYEKL. The CDR3 is 17 amino acids. Trimming took off 1 base at V and 3 bases at J, with 15 bases between the two ends. Here the CDR3 DNA reads TGCGCCAGCAGCCAAGCGCCCATCGGGGGGGCTAATGAAAAACTGTTTTTT. Encoded protein: CASSQAPIGGANEKLFF.

This chain joins TRBV11-2 and TRBJ2-7, with no clear D. V was trimmed by 5 bases and J by 2 bases, leaving 4 bases between them. This CDR3 comprises 11 residues. In germline, CDR1 is SGHAT, CDR2 FQNNGV. As DNA, the CDR3 is TGTGCCAGCAGCGGCACCTACGAGCAGTACTTC. Translation: CASSGTYEQYF.

The rearrangement joins TRBV5-1 to TRBJ1-1, with a tentative D call TRBD1 (5 bases). V was pared by 3 bases and J by 0 bases, with 12 bases between. Per the germline V gene, CDR1 is SGHRS and CDR2 is YFSETQ. The CDR3 spans 15 residues. The CDR3 DNA reads TGCGCCAGCAGCTCACACCAGGGATTGAACACTGAAGCTTTCTTT. This gives the protein CASSSHQGLNTEAFF.